One sample yielded the 6 T cell receptor beta chains listed below, sequenced in a study of Tregs in tolerant kidney transplant recipients. Clones were sequenced by immunoSEQ multiplex PCR, and TCRdb holds only the in-frame ones, with some missing. This sample has around 4,300 clones, with approximately 53% found just once. No antigen has been assigned to these receptors. The sample comprised CD8+ T cells from blood cultured with allogeneic cells. These TCRs come from a human donor in good health.

The V gene is TRBV29-1, the J gene TRBJ2-1, with D tentatively TRBD2 (5 bases). Germline V gene lookup returns CDR1 SQVTM and CDR2 ANQGSEA. The CDR3 totals 14 residues. V shed 5 bases and J shed 0 bases, with 11 bases lying between them. As DNA, the CDR3 is TGCAGCGTTCTAGGCGGGCCCTCCTACAATGAGCAGTTCTTC. Encoded protein: CSVLGGPSYNEQFF.

The J gene is TRBJ2-7, the V gene TRBV25-1, with 9 bases that match TRBD1. Trimming cost V 1 base and J 5 bases; bases outside gene matches: 9. The CDR3 has 16 amino acids. Looked up from germline, CDR1 is MGHDK and CDR2 is SYGVNS. CDR3 nucleotide sequence: TGTGCCAGCAGTGAATTTTACAGGGGGCGCGTCCACGAGCAGTACTTC. Amino acids: CASSEFYRGRVHEQYF.

The chain carries TRBV27 and TRBJ2-2, with 10 bases lining up with TRBD1. CDR3 length: 14 residues. V lost 5 bases to trimming and J lost 8 bases; unmatched junction nucleotides: 5. Germline CDR1 MNHEY, CDR2 SMNVEV (reference sequence). CDR3 coding DNA: TGTGCCAGCAGTCCAGGACAGGGGGTTGGGGAGCTGTTTTTT. The encoded protein is CASSPGQGVGELFF.

The chain recombines TRBV15 with TRBJ2-3; D unclear. There are 17 residues in the CDR3. V was cut by 0 bases and J by 0 bases, with 13 bases left in between. CDR1 is LNHNV, CDR2 YYDKDF, per germline (reference sequence). The CDR3 region is CATSRDHSVTSTDTQYF. The CDR3 bases are TGTGCCACCAGCAGAGATCATAGTGTAACTAGCACAGATACGCAGTATTTT.

This clone has only a few counts. The V gene is TRBV30, the J gene TRBJ1-2, with a possible D match to TRBD1 (5 bases). Germline CDR1 and CDR2: GTSNPN and SVGIG (reference sequence). The V and J ends lost 4 bases and 6 bases respectively, with 15 bases between them. This CDR3 has 13 amino acids. CDR3 DNA: TGTGCCTGGACCGTAACTTGGGGGGATGGCTACACCTTC. This gives the protein CAWTVTWGDGYTF.

The V gene is TRBV15, the J gene TRBJ2-1; D unresolved. The CDR3 has 13 residues. V dropped 1 base and J dropped 8 bases, with 9 bases sitting between them. From germline, CDR1 is LNHNV and CDR2 YYDKDF (reference sequence). This chain's CDR3 is CATSRGVSHEQFF. The CDR3 DNA is TGTGCCACCAGCAGAGGGGTGTCCCATGAGCAGTTCTTC.